The 16 T cell receptor beta chains below come from one sample, sequenced in a study of a mutant IDH1 vaccine in newly diagnosed glioma. Assay: immunoSEQ multiplex PCR; the TCRdb copy retains only in-frame clones and omits some. Here the sample spans 50,000 to 65,000 clones, 83% being singletons. Their antigen targets remain unknown. Time point indicated: week 47, end of study. In every dose of vaccine, 300 ug of mutant IDH1 20-mer peptide was given alongside topical imiquimod. The sequences come from PBMCs, collected from a glioma patient whose treatment included an IDH1 peptide vaccine. The receptors originated from a woman in her forties or fifties with glioma.

This rearrangement joins TRBV18 to TRBJ1-1; D uncertain. In germline, CDR1 is KGHSH, CDR2 LQKENI. The CDR3 loop spans 14 amino acids. Deletions cut 3 bases from V and 5 bases from J, with 13 bases between. CDR3 in DNA: TGTGCCAGCTCACCGGGGATGCGGGATACTGAAGCTTTCTTT. Translating gives CASSPGMRDTEAFF. Combining the CDR3 with reference TRBV18 and TRBJ1-1 gives the whole variable domain NAGVMQNPRHLVRRRGQEARLRCSPMKGHSHVYWYRQLPEEGLKFMVYLQKENIIDESGMPKERFSAEFPKEGPSILRIQQVVRGDSAAYFCASSPGMRDTEAFFGQGTRLTVV.

CDR3 nucleotide sequence: TGTGCCAGCAGCAAACGACTAGCGGGGGCCTACGAGCAGTACTTC. Protein product: CASSKRLAGAYEQYF. This chain links TRBV5-4 with TRBJ2-7, with 12 positions matching TRBD2. There are 15 residues in the CDR3. The ends lost 4 bases at V and 2 bases at J; junction bases unmatched: 4. Germline CDR1 and CDR2: SGHNT and YYREEE (reference sequence).

The rearrangement joins TRBV2 to TRBJ2-2, with TRBD2 identical over 7 bases. The germline V gene has CDR1 SNHLY and CDR2 FYNNEI. Losses at the gene ends were 4 bases for V and 5 bases for J; bases not matched to a gene: 7. CDR3 length equals 15 residues. The CDR3 bases are TGTGCCAGCAGTGCGGAGCGGGGAGAAACCGGGGAGCTGTTTTTT. Its protein product is CASSAERGETGELFF.

V gene TRBV4-3 combines with J gene TRBJ2-7; 10 nucleotides match TRBD2. The length of the CDR3 is 13 residues. The V segment lost 10 bases and the J segment 3 bases; nucleotides outside the gene matches: 6. CDR1 is LGHNA and CDR2 is YSLEER in the germline V gene. CDR3 bases: TGCGCCATAAGCGGGGGGGCCAACTACGAGCAGTACTTC. It yields the protein CAISGGANYEQYF.

The sample holds one count of this clone. CDR3 protein: CASSLGNYGYTF. The CDR3 DNA reads TGTGCCAGTAGCCTAGGGAACTATGGCTACACCTTC. The chain recombines TRBV19 with TRBJ1-2; D unresolved. This CDR3 has 12 amino acids. The germline V and J ends were trimmed by 6 bases and 2 bases, with 7 bases remaining between them. Per the germline V gene, CDR1 is LNHDA and CDR2 is SQIVND (reference sequence).

The sample holds one count of this clone. V gene TRBV29-1 combines with J gene TRBJ1-4; unclear D gene. The germline gives CDR1 SQVTM, CDR2 ANQGSEA. CDR3 size: 12 residues. Trimming removed 6 bases from V and 8 bases from J, with 13 bases in between. The CDR3 DNA reads as TGCAGCGTGAATATACTGGGCGAAAAACTGTTTTTT. This gives the protein CSVNILGEKLFF.

The rearrangement uses TRBV28 and TRBJ1-2; D ambiguous. Between the trimmed V and J ends, which lost 7 bases and 2 bases, there was a span of 14 bases. The germline gives CDR1 MDHEN, CDR2 SYDVKM. This CDR3 has 14 amino acids. The CDR3 DNA reads as TGTGCCAGCAAATCCAAGGGCTTAAACTATGGCTACACCTTC. Protein sequence: CASKSKGLNYGYTF.

The chain recombines TRBV5-6 with TRBJ2-7; D is perhaps TRBD1 (5 bases). V lost 5 bases to trimming and J lost 7 bases, with 13 bases between them. Per germline, CDR1 SGHDT and CDR2 YYEEEE. CDR3 length: 12 amino acids. CDR3 sequence: CASSFQGLEQYF. The CDR3, as DNA: TGTGCCAGCAGTTTCCAGGGTTTGGAGCAGTACTTC.

The J gene is TRBJ1-1, the V gene TRBV10-1, with D unclear. This CDR3 has 13 residues. Germline lookup yields CDR1 WNHNN and CDR2 SYGVQD (reference sequence). Trimming shortened V by 6 bases and J by 0 bases, and 8 bases separated the two germline ends. The CDR3 here is CASRDRLNTEAFF. The CDR3 DNA reads TGCGCCAGCAGGGACCGACTGAACACTGAAGCTTTCTTT.

This clone was detected only once. The chain employs TRBV5-1 and TRBJ2-3, with 10 bases identical to TRBD2. Germline trimming cut 4 bases from V and 4 bases from J; bases unmatched to any gene: 6. The V gene's germline CDR1 is SGHRS and CDR2 YFSETQ. The length of the CDR3 is 15 residues. CDR3 region: CASSAWTSGADTQYF. The CDR3 coding sequence is TGCGCCAGCAGCGCCTGGACTAGCGGAGCAGATACGCAGTATTTT. The entire variable domain, with the rest obtained from reference TRBV5-1 and TRBJ2-3, is as follows: KAGVTQTPRYLIKTRGQQVTLSCSPISGHRSVSWYQQTPGQGLQFLFEYFSETQRNKGNFPGRFSGRQFSNSRSEMNVSTLELGDSALYLCASSAWTSGADTQYFGPGTRLTVL.

CDR3 residues: CASSIGRGRYEQYF. The CDR3 coding sequence is TGTGCCAGTAGTATAGGGAGAGGGCGCTACGAGCAGTACTTC. The rearrangement links TRBV19 to TRBJ2-7, with D perhaps TRBD2 (5 bases). The CDR3 spans 14 residues. Per the germline V gene, CDR1 is LNHDA and CDR2 is SQIVND (reference sequence). Trimming removed 1 base at V and 3 bases at J, with 10 bases between.

V usage is TRBV7-6 and J usage is TRBJ2-7, with 7 bases that match TRBD2. CDR1 SGHVS and CDR2 FNYEAQ come from the germline V gene. V lost 5 bases, J lost 2 bases, and 12 bases stayed unmatched. The CDR3 consists of 16 residues. DNA of the CDR3: TGTGCCAGCAGCCCCATGGGTGTGCGGGAGACCTACGAGCAGTACTTC. It yields the protein CASSPMGVRETYEQYF. Complete variable domain (other parts from reference TRBV7-6 and TRBJ2-7): GAGVSQSPRYKVTKRGQDVALRCDPISGHVSLYWYRQALGQGPEFLTYFNYEAQQDKSGLPNDRFSAERPEGSISTLTIQRTEQRDSAMYRCASSPMGVRETYEQYFGPGTRLTVT.

V and J are TRBV19 and TRBJ2-7; D might be TRBD2 (7 bases). The V gene's germline CDR1 is LNHDA and CDR2 SQIVND (reference sequence). V was pared by 11 bases and J by 3 bases, with 11 bases between. The CDR3 spans 11 residues. The CDR3 nucleotides are TGTGCCGGGGGGGCTGGCTACGAGCAGTACTTC. Its translation: CAGGAGYEQYF.

This clone was detected only once. This rearrangement joins TRBV30 to TRBJ2-5; D possibly corresponds to TRBD1 (6 bases). V was pared by 0 bases and J by 3 bases, with 20 bases between. CDR3 length: 17 residues. CDR1 is GTSNPN and CDR2 is SVGIG in the germline V gene (reference sequence). CDR3 amino acids: CAWSVRRGKLVKETQYF. The CDR3 bases are TGTGCCTGGAGTGTACGCAGGGGAAAACTTGTCAAAGAGACCCAGTACTTC.

The V call is TRBV5-1, the J call TRBJ1-6, with 9 bases lining up with TRBD1. The V segment lost 4 bases and the J segment 0 bases; nucleotides outside the gene matches: 5. The CDR3 runs to 17 residues. Germline CDR1 SGHRS, CDR2 YFSETQ. The CDR3 sequence is CASSGGTGTSYNSPLHF. In DNA form, the CDR3 reads TGCGCCAGCAGCGGCGGGACAGGGACCTCCTATAATTCACCCCTCCACTTT.

The chain links TRBV6-1 to TRBJ1-5; TRBD1 might be the D (5 bases). V lost 2 bases and J lost 6, with 11 bases in between. Looked up from germline, CDR1 is MNHNS and CDR2 is SASEGT. CDR3 length: 14 amino acids. Here the CDR3 reads CASSEQGEGQPQHF. The DNA of the CDR3 is TGTGCCAGCAGTGAACAAGGGGAAGGTCAGCCCCAGCATTTT.